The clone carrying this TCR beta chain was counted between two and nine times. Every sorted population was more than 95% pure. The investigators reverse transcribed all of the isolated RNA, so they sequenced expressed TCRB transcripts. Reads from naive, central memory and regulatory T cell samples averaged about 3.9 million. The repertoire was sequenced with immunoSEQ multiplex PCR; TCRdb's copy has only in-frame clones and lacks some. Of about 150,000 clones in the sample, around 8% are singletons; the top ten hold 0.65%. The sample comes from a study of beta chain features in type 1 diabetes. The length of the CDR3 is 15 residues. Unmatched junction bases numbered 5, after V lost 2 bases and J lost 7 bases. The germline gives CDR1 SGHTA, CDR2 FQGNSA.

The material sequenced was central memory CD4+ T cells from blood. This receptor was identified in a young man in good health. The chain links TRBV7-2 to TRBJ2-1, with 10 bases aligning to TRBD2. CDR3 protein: CASSLSLAGVNEQFF. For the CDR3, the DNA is TGTGCCAGCAGCTTATCTCTAGCGGGGGTTAATGAGCAGTTCTTC.